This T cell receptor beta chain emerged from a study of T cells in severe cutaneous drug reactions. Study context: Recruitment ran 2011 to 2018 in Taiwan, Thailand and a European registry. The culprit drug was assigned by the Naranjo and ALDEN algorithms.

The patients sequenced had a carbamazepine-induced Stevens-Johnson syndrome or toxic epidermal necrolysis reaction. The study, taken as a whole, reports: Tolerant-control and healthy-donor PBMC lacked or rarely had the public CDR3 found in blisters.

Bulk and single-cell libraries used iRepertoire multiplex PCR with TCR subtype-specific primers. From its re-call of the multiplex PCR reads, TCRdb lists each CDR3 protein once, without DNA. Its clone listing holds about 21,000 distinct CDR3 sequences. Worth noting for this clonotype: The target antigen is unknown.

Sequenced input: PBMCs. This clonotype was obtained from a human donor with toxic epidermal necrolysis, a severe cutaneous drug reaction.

The CDR3 reads CAIQDSHYGYTF. The genes are TRBV24-1 and TRBJ1-2; the TRBD1 assignment by TCRdb is unverifiable without DNA. The CDR3 runs to 12 residues. Germline CDR1 and CDR2: KGHDR and SFDVKD.